The 7 T cell receptor beta chains below all came from one sample that was sequenced in a study of beta chain features in type 1 diabetes. Of the isolated RNA, all was reverse transcribed, and so the sequenced material was expressed TCRB transcripts. Repertoires were generated with immunoSEQ multiplex PCR, while TCRdb's copy carries only in-frame clones and drops some. Here the sample spans 120,000 to 150,000 clones, 40% to 55% being singletons. Sequencing used Tregs from blood. The source is a man between 18 and 35 years old in good health.

As for this clone: This CDR3 is also generated by other DNA sequences in the sample. The CDR3 DNA reads TGTGCCTGGAGCGCTCAGGGACAGGGGGCCGCAGATACGCAGTATTTT. Its translation is CAWSAQGQGAADTQYF. J is TRBJ2-3 and V is TRBV30, with 12 bases identical to TRBD1. Germline CDR1 GTSNPN, CDR2 SVGIG (reference sequence). The CDR3 spans 16 residues. V lost 3 bases, J lost 4 bases, and 8 bases stayed unmatched.

This chain connects TRBV4-2 to TRBJ1-2; D uncertain. With 0 bases removed from V and 7 bases from J, the gap between germline ends came to 6 bases. Germline V gene data show CDR1 as LGHNA and CDR2 as YNFKEQ. The CDR3 runs to 12 residues. The CDR3 loop reads CASSQDGPGYTF. The CDR3 nucleotides read TGTGCCAGCAGCCAAGATGGGCCTGGCTACACCTTC.

V usage is TRBV7-2 and J usage is TRBJ2-7; no clear D. In germline, CDR1 is SGHTA, CDR2 FQGNSA. Trimming cost V 2 bases and J 0 bases, with 8 bases left between them. The CDR3 extends over 14 amino acids. The CDR3 region has the DNA TGTGCCAGCAGCTTATCGCAGTACTCCTACGAGCAGTACTTC. Translated: CASSLSQYSYEQYF.

This chain uses TRBV5-4 with TRBJ2-5, with TRBD2 identical over 8 bases. CDR3 length equals 16 residues. Trimming removed 2 bases from V and 2 bases from J; junction bases left unmatched: 8. CDR1 is SGHNT, CDR2 YYREEE, per germline (reference sequence). In nucleotides, the CDR3 is TGTGCCAGCAGCTTTCCCGGTAGCGGGACGCAAGAGACCCAGTACTTC. Encoded protein: CASSFPGSGTQETQYF.

The chain carries TRBV4-3 and TRBJ1-2, with TRBD1 matching 8 bases. CDR1 and CDR2 (germline): LGHNA, YSLEER. This CDR3 has 14 residues. With 4 bases clipped from V and 4 bases from J, the junction kept 5 bases outside the gene matches. The chain's CDR3 is CASSLDRASYGYTF. The CDR3 nucleotides read TGCGCCAGCAGCCTGGACAGGGCGAGCTATGGCTACACCTTC.

The rearrangement links TRBV7-9 to TRBJ1-2, with D possibly being TRBD1 (5 bases). Trimming stripped 5 bases from V and 4 bases from J, with 11 bases between. Germline values: CDR1 SEHNR, CDR2 FQNEAQ (reference sequence). CDR3 length: 13 residues. This chain's CDR3 is CASSLGTVYGYTF. DNA for the CDR3: TGTGCCAGCAGCCTAGGGACTGTCTATGGCTACACCTTC.

The CDR3 coding sequence is TGTGCCAGCAGCCAAGATCGGTGGGGGCGCCCAGATACGCAGTATTTT. It codes for CASSQDRWGRPDTQYF. The chain links TRBV14 to TRBJ2-3, with a possible D match to TRBD1 (6 bases). Germline CDR1 is SGHDN and CDR2 is FVKESK. The CDR3 is made up of 16 amino acids. V lost 0 bases to trimming and J lost 4 bases, with 14 bases between them. The full variable domain, completed using reference TRBV14 and TRBJ2-3, is EAGVTQFPSHSVIEKGQTVTLRCDPISGHDNLYWYRRVMGKEIKFLLHFVKESKQDESGMPNNRFLAERTGGTYSTLKVQPAELEDSGVYFCASSQDRWGRPDTQYFGPGTRLTVL.